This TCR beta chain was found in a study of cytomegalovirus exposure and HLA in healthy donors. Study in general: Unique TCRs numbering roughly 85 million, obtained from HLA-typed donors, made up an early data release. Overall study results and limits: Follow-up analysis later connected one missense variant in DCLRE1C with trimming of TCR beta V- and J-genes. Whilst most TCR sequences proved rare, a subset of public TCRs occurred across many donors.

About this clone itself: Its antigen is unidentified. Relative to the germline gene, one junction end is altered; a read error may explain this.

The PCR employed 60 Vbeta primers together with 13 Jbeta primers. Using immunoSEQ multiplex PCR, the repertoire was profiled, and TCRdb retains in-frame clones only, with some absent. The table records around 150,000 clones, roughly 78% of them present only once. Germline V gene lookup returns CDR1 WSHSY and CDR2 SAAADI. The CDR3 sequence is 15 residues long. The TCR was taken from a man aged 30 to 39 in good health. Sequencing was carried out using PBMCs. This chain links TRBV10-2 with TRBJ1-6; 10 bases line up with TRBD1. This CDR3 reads CASTEGQGWNSPLHF. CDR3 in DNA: TGCGCCAGCACTGAGGGACAGGGGTGGAATTCACCCCTCCACTTT.